What follows describes a single T cell receptor beta chain. No antigen is known for it. The PCR employed 60 Vbeta primers together with 13 Jbeta primers. Profiled with immunoSEQ multiplex PCR; TCRdb holds only in-frame clones, not every one. The data contain some 110,000 clones, roughly 79% of them singletons. The CDR3 length is 18 residues. In germline, CDR1 is MGHRA, CDR2 YSYEKL. V shed 0 bases and J shed 0 bases, with 15 bases lying between them. The data derive from a study of cytomegalovirus exposure and HLA in healthy donors. Whole-study findings and limits: Most TCRs appeared rarely, but some public TCRs recurred in many donors. Analysis performed later showed TCR beta chains linked to HLA being more clonally expanded than equally common others. Sequencing likely produced, as an artifact, a cluster of highly shared sequence variants.

The rearrangement uses TRBV4-1 and TRBJ2-4; D remains ambiguous. Material: PBMCs. The sequence was obtained from a woman aged 30 to 39 in good health and CMV-seronegative. The CDR3 bases are TGCGCCAGCAGCCAAGAAACTCGCCCGACTCTAGCCAAAAACATTCAGTACTTC. Translating it yields CASSQETRPTLAKNIQYF.